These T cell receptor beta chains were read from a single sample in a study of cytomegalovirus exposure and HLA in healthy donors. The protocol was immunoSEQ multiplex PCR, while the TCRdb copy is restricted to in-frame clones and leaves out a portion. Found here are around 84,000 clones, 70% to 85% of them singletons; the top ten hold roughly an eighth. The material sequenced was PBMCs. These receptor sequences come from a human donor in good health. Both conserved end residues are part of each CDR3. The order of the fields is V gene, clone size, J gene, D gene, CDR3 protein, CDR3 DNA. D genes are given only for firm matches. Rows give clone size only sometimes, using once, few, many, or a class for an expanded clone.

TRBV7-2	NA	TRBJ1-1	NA	CASSFSSNTEAFF	TGTGCCAGCAGCTTCAGTTCTAACACTGAAGCTTTCTTT
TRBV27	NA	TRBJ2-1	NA	CASSGVWGEQFF	TGTGCCAGCTCAGGGGTTTGGGGTGAGCAGTTCTTC
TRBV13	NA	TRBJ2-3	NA	CASSPSTDTQYF	TGTGCCAGCAGCCCGTCTACAGATACGCAGTATTTT
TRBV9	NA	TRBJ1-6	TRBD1	CASSDYRGSSSPLHF	TGTGCCAGCAGCGACTACAGGGGGAGTAGTTCACCCCTCCACTTT
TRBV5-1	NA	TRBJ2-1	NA	CASSVVSFNEQFF	TGCGCCAGCAGCGTGGTCAGTTTCAATGAGCAGTTCTTC
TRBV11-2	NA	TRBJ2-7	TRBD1	CASSPRTGDEQYF	TGTGCCAGCAGCCCCCGGACAGGGGACGAGCAGTACTTC
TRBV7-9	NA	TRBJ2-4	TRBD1	CASSLGTGNIQYF	TGTGCCAGCAGCTTAGGGACAGGAAACATTCAGTACTTC
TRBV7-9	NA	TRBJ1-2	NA	CSSSLGGPTNYGYTF	TGTTCCAGCAGCTTAGGTGGGCCCACTAACTATGGCTACACCTTC
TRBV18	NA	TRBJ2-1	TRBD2	CASSSHPGLAVSSYNEQFF	TGTGCCAGCTCATCCCATCCGGGACTAGCGGTGAGCTCCTACAATGAGCAGTTCTTC
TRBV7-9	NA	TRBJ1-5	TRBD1	CASSFGQGNQPQHF	TGTGCCAGCAGCTTCGGACAGGGTAATCAGCCCCAGCATTTT
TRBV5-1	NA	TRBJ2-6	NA	CASSLELSGSGANVLTF	TGCGCCAGCAGCTTGGAATTATCCGGGTCTGGGGCCAACGTCCTGACTTTC
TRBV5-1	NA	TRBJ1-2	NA	CASSPMGLNYGYTF	TGCGCCAGCAGCCCGATGGGGCTAAACTATGGCTACACCTTC
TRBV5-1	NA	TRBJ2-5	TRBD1	CASSEWTGIGETQYF	TGCGCCAGCAGCGAGTGGACAGGGATCGGGGAGACCCAGTACTTC
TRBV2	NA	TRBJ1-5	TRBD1	CASSDGGGKPQHF	TGTGCCAGCAGTGACGGAGGGGGCAAGCCCCAGCATTTT
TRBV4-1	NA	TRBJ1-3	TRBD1	CASSPQGVAGNTIYF	TGCGCCAGCAGCCCACAGGGGGTGGCTGGAAACACCATATATTTT
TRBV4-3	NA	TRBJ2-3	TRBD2	CASSKQGWRGTAPDTQYF	TGCGCCAGCAGCAAGCAAGGGTGGCGGGGGACCGCCCCAGATACGCAGTATTTT
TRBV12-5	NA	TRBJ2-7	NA	CASGPGLEQYF	TGTGCTAGTGGTCCAGGTCTCGAGCAGTACTTC
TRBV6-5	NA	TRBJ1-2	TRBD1	CASRARGRVYGYTF	TGTGCCAGCAGGGCAAGGGGGCGGGTCTATGGCTACACCTTC
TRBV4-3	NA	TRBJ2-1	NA	CASSQDWAWDTSYNEQFF	TGCGCCAGCAGCCAAGATTGGGCCTGGGACACCTCCTACAATGAGCAGTTCTTC
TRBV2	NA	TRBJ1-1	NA	CASSVLQMNTEAFF	TGTGCCAGCAGTGTGCTACAGATGAACACTGAAGCTTTCTTT
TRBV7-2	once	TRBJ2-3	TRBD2	CASSLAGGREDTQYF	TGTGCCAGCAGCTTAGCTGGGGGGAGGGAAGATACGCAGTATTTT
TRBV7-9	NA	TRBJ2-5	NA	CAGSVGGTQETQYF	TGTGCCGGGAGTGTGGGCGGCACCCAAGAGACCCAGTACTTC
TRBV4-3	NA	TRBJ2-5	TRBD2	CASSQVWTSGDEAQETQYF	TGCGCCAGCAGCCAAGTTTGGACTAGCGGAGATGAAGCCCAAGAGACCCAGTACTTC
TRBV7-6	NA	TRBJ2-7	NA	CASSLEGGGYEQYF	TGTGCCAGCAGCTTAGAAGGAGGTGGCTACGAGCAGTACTTC
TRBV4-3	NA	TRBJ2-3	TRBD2	CASSQDRLAGVTDTQYF	TGCGCCAGCAGCCAAGATCGGCTAGCGGGGGTTACAGATACGCAGTATTTT
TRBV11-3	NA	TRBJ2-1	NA	CASSLGGSGRNEQFF	TGTGCCAGCAGCTTAGGAGGATCGGGTAGGAATGAGCAGTTCTTC
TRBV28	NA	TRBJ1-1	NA	CASRPLRGRAEAFF	TGTGCCAGCAGGCCCTTAAGAGGTCGGGCTGAAGCTTTCTTT